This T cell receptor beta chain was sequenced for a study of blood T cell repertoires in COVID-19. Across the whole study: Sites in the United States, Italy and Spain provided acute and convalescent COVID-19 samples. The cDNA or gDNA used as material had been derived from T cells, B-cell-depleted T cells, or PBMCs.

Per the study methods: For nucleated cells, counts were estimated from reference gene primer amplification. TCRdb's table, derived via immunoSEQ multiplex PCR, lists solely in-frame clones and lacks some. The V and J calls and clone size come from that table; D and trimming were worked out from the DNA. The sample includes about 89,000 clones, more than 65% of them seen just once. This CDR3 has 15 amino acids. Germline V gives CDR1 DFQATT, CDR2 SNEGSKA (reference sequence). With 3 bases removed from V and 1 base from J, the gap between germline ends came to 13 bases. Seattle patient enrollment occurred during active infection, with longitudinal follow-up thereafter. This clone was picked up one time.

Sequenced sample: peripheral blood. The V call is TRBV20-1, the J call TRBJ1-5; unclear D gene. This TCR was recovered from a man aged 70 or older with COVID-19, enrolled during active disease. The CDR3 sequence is CSASKRLQSNQPQHF. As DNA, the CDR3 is TGCAGTGCTAGTAAGAGACTTCAAAGCAATCAGCCCCAGCATTTT.